One sample yielded the 9 T cell receptor beta chains listed below, sequenced in a study of blood T cell repertoires in COVID-19. TCRdb keeps only in-frame clones here, not all; method: immunoSEQ multiplex PCR. Among 160,000 or so clones listed, about 79% were seen once. The sample taken for sequencing was peripheral blood. The source is a woman between 50 and 59 years old with acute or convalescent COVID-19.

The rearrangement uses TRBV27 and TRBJ2-7; 10 bases are a match to TRBD2. Germline CDR1 and CDR2: MNHEY and SMNVEV (reference sequence). This CDR3 has 17 amino acids. Unmatched junction bases numbered 12, after V lost 5 bases and J lost 2 bases. The CDR3 sequence: CASSKTPPLAGTYEQYF. The CDR3 coding sequence is TGTGCCAGCAGTAAAACGCCCCCACTAGCGGGGACCTACGAGCAGTACTTC.

The rearrangement joins TRBV5-8 to TRBJ1-4; a weak D match, TRBD1 (6 bases). Per germline, CDR1 SGHTS and CDR2 YDEGEE. The V and J ends lost 4 bases and 3 bases respectively, with 13 bases between them. The length of the CDR3 is 15 residues. As DNA, the CDR3 is TGTGCCAGCAGCCCGCGGGGGGGCCCTAATGAAAAACTGTTTTTT. Protein sequence: CASSPRGGPNEKLFF.

The sample holds a few counts of this clone. Other DNA sequences of this sample code for an identical CDR3. The chain joins TRBV18 to TRBJ1-2; possible D gene TRBD1, 6 bases. The CDR3 is 13 amino acids. Trimming left V 6 bases short and J 2 bases short, with 10 bases between. CDR1 and CDR2 from the germline V gene are KGHSH and LQKENI. CDR3 bases: TGTGCCAGCTCGCCGGACAGCAACTATGGCTACACCTTC. Translated: CASSPDSNYGYTF.

This chain uses TRBV5-1 with TRBJ1-2; TRBD1 matches at 7 bases. The J segment lost 2 bases and the V segment lost 4 bases, leaving 5 bases of the junction unmatched. Per germline, CDR1 SGHRS and CDR2 YFSETQ. There are 14 residues in the CDR3. In DNA form, the CDR3 reads TGCGCCAGCAGCGGGGGACAGTCAAACTATGGCTACACCTTC. Encoded protein: CASSGGQSNYGYTF.

This rearrangement joins TRBV30 to TRBJ1-6; 9 bases align to TRBD1. This CDR3 spans 14 amino acids. With V trimmed by 2 bases and J by 7 bases, 3 bases remained unmatched. CDR1 GTSNPN and CDR2 SVGIG come from the germline V gene (reference sequence). The CDR3 region has the DNA TGTGCCTGGAGTAGGACAGGGGAAAATTCACCCCTCCACTTT. This codes for CAWSRTGENSPLHF.

The genes are TRBV7-3 and TRBJ2-1; TRBD1 matches 9 bases. This CDR3 comprises 14 residues. CDR1 and CDR2 from the germline V gene are SGHTA and FQGTGA. V dropped 5 bases and J dropped 8; count of bases not matched to a gene: 7. The CDR3 spells CASSPGTGYHEQFF. CDR3 DNA sequence: TGTGCCAGCAGCCCCGGGACAGGGTACCATGAGCAGTTCTTC. Looking up the rest from reference TRBV7-3 and TRBJ2-1 gives the full variable domain: GAGVSQTPSNKVTEKGKYVELRCDPISGHTALYWYRQSLGQGPEFLIYFQGTGAADDSGLPNDRFFAVRPEGSVSTLKIQRTERGDSAVYLCASSPGTGYHEQFFGPGTRLTVL.

V is TRBV6-2 or TRBV6-3 and J is TRBJ1-1; D is unclear. This CDR3 region has 15 residues. Germline values: CDR1 MNHEY, CDR2 SVGEGT. Deletions cut 0 bases from V and 0 bases from J, with 8 bases between. Here the CDR3 DNA reads TGTGCCAGCAGTTACTCTTTGACACTGAACACTGAAGCTTTCTTT. Its protein is CASSYSLTLNTEAFF.

The CDR3 coding sequence is TGTGCCAGCAGTCATGGGGACAGGCGGATGAGCTCCTATAATTCACCCCTCCACTTT. This sequence encodes CASSHGDRRMSSYNSPLHF. The chain is built from TRBV6-2 or TRBV6-3 and TRBJ1-6; 8 bases align to TRBD1. The CDR3 contains 19 residues. Germline CDR1 and CDR2: MNHEY and SVGEGT. The J segment lost 0 bases and the V segment lost 5 bases, leaving 12 bases of the junction unmatched.

This chain connects TRBV19 to TRBJ1-5, with TRBD1 identical over 9 bases. In germline, CDR1 is LNHDA, CDR2 SQIVND (reference sequence). CDR3 length: 16 amino acids. V shed 9 bases and J 3 bases; nucleotides not matched to a gene: 12. CDR3 loop: CASTPRDRAYNQPQHF. The DNA for the CDR3 is TGTGCCAGCACACCTCGGGACAGGGCCTACAATCAGCCCCAGCATTTT. The variable domain in full, completed from reference TRBV19 and TRBJ1-5, reads DGGITQSPKYLFRKEGQNVTLSCEQNLNHDAMYWYRQDPGQGLRLIYYSQIVNDFQKGDIAEGYSVSREKKESFPLTVTSAQKNPTAFYLCASTPRDRAYNQPQHFGDGTRLSIL.